Below, 10 T cell receptor beta chains from the same sample are listed, as sequenced in a study of blood T cell repertoires in COVID-19. The assay was immunoSEQ multiplex PCR, and TCRdb's table has in-frame clones only and misses some. The table includes fewer than 120,000 clones, roughly nine tenths detected once. Sequences were obtained from peripheral blood. These receptors came from a human donor in a cohort sampled during active COVID-19.

This chain links TRBV19 with TRBJ1-5; maybe TRBD1 (6 bases). The CDR3 spans 15 residues. V dropped 10 bases and J dropped 0 bases, with 16 bases sitting between them. CDR1 and CDR2 from the germline V gene are LNHDA and SQIVND (reference sequence). CDR3: CATHDRRNSNQPQHF. CDR3 nucleotide sequence: TGTGCCACACATGACAGGCGAAATAGCAATCAGCCCCAGCATTTT.

This rearrangement joins TRBV12-3 or TRBV12-4 to TRBJ1-1, with 8 nucleotides matching TRBD1. Trimming removed 6 bases from V and 4 bases from J; junction bases left unmatched: 1. The CDR3 extends over 12 amino acids. The CDR3 here is CASRDRGTEAFF. The DNA for the CDR3 is TGTGCCAGCAGAGACAGGGGCACTGAAGCTTTCTTT.

The genes are TRBV9 and TRBJ2-7, with D possibly matching TRBD1 (5 bases). Looked up from germline, CDR1 is SGDLS and CDR2 is YYNGEE. This CDR3 has 15 amino acids. Trimming took 0 bases from V and 1 from J, leaving 11 bases between them. CDR3 coding DNA: TGTGCCAGCAGCGTAGCTGGGGCTCAATCCTACGAGCAGTACTTC. This sequence encodes CASSVAGAQSYEQYF.

The rearrangement uses TRBV2 and TRBJ1-1; 10 nucleotides align to TRBD1. The CDR3 consists of 14 residues. Trimming removed 4 bases from V and 5 bases from J; junction bases left unmatched: 4. Germline V CDR1 and CDR2: SNHLY, FYNNEI. The CDR3 is CASSADRGRTEAFF. The CDR3, as DNA: TGTGCCAGCAGTGCGGACAGGGGGAGGACTGAAGCTTTCTTT. Filled out from reference TRBV2 and TRBJ1-1, the complete variable domain reads EPEVTQTPSHQVTQMGQEVILRCVPISNHLYFYWYRQILGQKVEFLVSFYNNEISEKSEIFDDQFSVERPDGSNFTLKIRSTKLEDSAMYFCASSADRGRTEAFFGQGTRLTVV.

CDR3 sequence (DNA): TGCGCCAGCAGCCCGTGGACAGGTGTGGGCACTGAAGCTTTCTTT. It encodes CASSPWTGVGTEAFF. This rearrangement joins TRBV5-1 to TRBJ1-1, with 7 nucleotides matching TRBD1. Germline V gene sequence: CDR1 SGHRS, CDR2 YFSETQ. This CDR3 region has 15 residues. The J segment lost 4 bases and the V segment lost 4 bases, leaving 10 bases of the junction unmatched.

The rearrangement links TRBV10-3 to TRBJ2-1; TRBD2 might be the D (5 bases). CDR1 ENHRY and CDR2 SYGVKD come from the germline V gene. Between the trimmed V and J ends, which lost 5 bases and 3 bases, there was a span of 17 bases. The CDR3 runs to 16 residues. The CDR3 DNA is TGTGCCATCAGTTTCAGGACTCAAGACCTCTACAATGAGCAGTTCTTC. This sequence encodes CAISFRTQDLYNEQFF.

The genes are TRBV29-1 and TRBJ2-5; 7 bases are shared with TRBD1. This CDR3 is 12 amino acids long. Germline V gene lookup returns CDR1 SQVTM and CDR2 ANQGSEA. V shed 6 bases and J 2 bases; nucleotides not matched to a gene: 3. The CDR3: CSVRTGQETQYF. CDR3 sequence (DNA): TGCAGCGTCCGGACAGGACAAGAGACCCAGTACTTC.

V and J are TRBV5-1 and TRBJ2-2, with TRBD1 as a possible D gene (5 bases). Germline-derived CDR1 and CDR2 are SGHRS and YFSETQ. The CDR3 sequence is 15 residues long. Between the trimmed V and J ends, which lost 2 bases and 5 bases, there was a span of 13 bases. CDR3 amino acids: CASSLKEYRTGELFF. For the CDR3, the DNA is TGCGCCAGCAGCTTAAAAGAGTACAGGACCGGGGAGCTGTTTTTT.

V is TRBV9 and J is TRBJ2-3; a possible D gene is TRBD1 (5 bases). The CDR3 has 14 residues. The V end was cut by 0 bases, the J end by 6 bases, with 11 bases between. Germline V gene data show CDR1 as SGDLS and CDR2 as YYNGEE. In nucleotides, the CDR3 is TGTGCCAGCAGCGTAGGGGGCAGGCATGATACGCAGTATTTT. Encoded protein: CASSVGGRHDTQYF.

This chain uses TRBV9 with TRBJ2-2, with unresolved D. The CDR3 length is 15 residues. The germline V and J ends were trimmed by 1 base and 0 bases, with 7 bases remaining between them. CDR1 is SGDLS, CDR2 YYNGEE, per germline. The CDR3 bases are TGTGCCAGCAGCGTAACGGGTGCGAACACCGGGGAGCTGTTTTTT. This encodes CASSVTGANTGELFF.